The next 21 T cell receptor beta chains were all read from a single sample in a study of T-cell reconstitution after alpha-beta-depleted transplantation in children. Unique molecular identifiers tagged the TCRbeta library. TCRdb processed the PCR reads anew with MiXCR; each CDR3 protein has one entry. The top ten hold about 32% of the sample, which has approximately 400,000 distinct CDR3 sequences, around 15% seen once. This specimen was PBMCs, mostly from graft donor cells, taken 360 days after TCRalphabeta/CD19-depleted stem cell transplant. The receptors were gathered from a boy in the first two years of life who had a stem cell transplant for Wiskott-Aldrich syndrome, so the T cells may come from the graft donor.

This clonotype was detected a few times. The CDR3 DNA follows: TGCGCCAGCAGCTACCGACTGAGCTCCTACAATGAGCAGTTCTTC. Protein sequence: CASSYRLSSYNEQFF. The V gene is TRBV5-1, the J gene TRBJ2-1; no clear D. Trimming removed 3 bases from V and 0 bases from J, with 10 bases in between. Germline CDR1 reads SGHRS; CDR2 reads YFSETQ. This CDR3 spans 15 amino acids.

CDR3 nucleotide sequence: TGCGCCAGCAGCTTGGGGACTAGCGATTTAGCCTACGAGCAGTACTTC. Translation gives CASSLGTSDLAYEQYF. This sequence joins TRBV5-1 and TRBJ2-7, with 9 bases matching TRBD2. J was trimmed by 2 bases and V by 0 bases; bases with no gene match: 6. Germline V gives CDR1 SGHRS, CDR2 YFSETQ. The CDR3 has 16 amino acids.

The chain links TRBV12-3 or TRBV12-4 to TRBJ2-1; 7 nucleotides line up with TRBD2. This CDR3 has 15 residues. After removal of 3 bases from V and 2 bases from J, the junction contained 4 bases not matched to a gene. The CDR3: CASSFFGTTYNEQFF. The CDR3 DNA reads TGTGCCAGCAGTTTTTTCGGGACTACCTACAATGAGCAGTTCTTC.

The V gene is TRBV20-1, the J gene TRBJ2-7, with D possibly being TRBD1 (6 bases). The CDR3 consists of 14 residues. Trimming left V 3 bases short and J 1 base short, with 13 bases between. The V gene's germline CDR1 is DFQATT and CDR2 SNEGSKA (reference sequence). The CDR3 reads CSASPQGPSYEQYF. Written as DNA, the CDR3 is TGCAGTGCTAGTCCACAGGGACCTTCCTACGAGCAGTACTTC.

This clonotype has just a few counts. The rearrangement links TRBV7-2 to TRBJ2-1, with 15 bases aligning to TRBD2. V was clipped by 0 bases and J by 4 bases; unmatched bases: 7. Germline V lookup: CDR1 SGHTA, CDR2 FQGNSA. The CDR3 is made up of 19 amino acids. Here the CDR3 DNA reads TGTGCCAGCAGCTTAGCCCCTGGGACTAGCGGGAGGTCGTACAATGAGCAGTTCTTC. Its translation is CASSLAPGTSGRSYNEQFF.

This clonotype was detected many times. CDR3 loop: CASSSAGNTGTDTQYF. The DNA for the CDR3 is TGTGCCAGCAGTTCCGCCGGCAACACTGGCACAGATACGCAGTATTTT. This chain links TRBV12-3 or TRBV12-4 with TRBJ2-3, with D unclear. CDR3 length: 16 residues. Between the trimmed V and J ends, which lost 4 bases and 1 base, there was a span of 15 bases.

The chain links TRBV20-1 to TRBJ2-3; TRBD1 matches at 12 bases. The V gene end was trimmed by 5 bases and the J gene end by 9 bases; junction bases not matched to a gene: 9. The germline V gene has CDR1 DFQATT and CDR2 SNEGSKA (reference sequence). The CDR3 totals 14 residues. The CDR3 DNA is TGCAGTGCTGGGACAGGGGGCCTAGGAGGAACGCAGTATTTT. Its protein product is CSAGTGGLGGTQYF.

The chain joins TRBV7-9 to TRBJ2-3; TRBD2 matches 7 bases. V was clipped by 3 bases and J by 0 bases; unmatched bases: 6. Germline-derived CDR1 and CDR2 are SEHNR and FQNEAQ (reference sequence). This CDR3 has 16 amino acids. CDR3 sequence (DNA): TGTGCCAGCAGCTTGTCGACTAGCCTTAGCACAGATACGCAGTATTTT. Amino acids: CASSLSTSLSTDTQYF.

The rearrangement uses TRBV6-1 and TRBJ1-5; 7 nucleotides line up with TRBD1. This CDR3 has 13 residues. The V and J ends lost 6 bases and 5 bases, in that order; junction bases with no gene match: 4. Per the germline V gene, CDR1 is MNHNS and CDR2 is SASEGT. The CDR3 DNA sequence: TGTGCCAGCAGATTCGACAGGGATCAGCCCCAGCATTTT. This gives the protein CASRFDRDQPQHF.

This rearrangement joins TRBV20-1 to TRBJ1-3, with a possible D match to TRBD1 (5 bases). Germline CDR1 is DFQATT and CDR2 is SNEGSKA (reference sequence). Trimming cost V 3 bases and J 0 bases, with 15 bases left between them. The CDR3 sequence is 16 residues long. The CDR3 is CSASMANRISGNTIYF. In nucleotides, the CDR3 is TGCAGTGCTAGTATGGCGAACAGGATCTCTGGAAACACCATATATTTT.

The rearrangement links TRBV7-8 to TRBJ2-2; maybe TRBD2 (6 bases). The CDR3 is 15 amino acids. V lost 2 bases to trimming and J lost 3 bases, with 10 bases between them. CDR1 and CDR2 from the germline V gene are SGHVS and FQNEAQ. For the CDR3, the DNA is TGTGCCAGCAGCTTACGTACTAGCTACACCGGGGAGCTGTTTTTT. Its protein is CASSLRTSYTGELFF.

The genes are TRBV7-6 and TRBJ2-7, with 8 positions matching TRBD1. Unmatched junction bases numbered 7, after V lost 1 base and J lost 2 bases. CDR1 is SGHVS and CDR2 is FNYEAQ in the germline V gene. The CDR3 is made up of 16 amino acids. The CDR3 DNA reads TGTGCCAGCAGCTTAGACCCGGGACAGGCCACCTACGAGCAGTACTTC. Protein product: CASSLDPGQATYEQYF.

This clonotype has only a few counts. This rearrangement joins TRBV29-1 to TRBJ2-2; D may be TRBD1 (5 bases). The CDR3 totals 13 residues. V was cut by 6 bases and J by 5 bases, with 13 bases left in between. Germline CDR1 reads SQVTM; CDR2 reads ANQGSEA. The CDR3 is CSVSDRYTGELFF. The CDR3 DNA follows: TGCAGCGTGAGTGACAGATATACCGGGGAGCTGTTTTTT.

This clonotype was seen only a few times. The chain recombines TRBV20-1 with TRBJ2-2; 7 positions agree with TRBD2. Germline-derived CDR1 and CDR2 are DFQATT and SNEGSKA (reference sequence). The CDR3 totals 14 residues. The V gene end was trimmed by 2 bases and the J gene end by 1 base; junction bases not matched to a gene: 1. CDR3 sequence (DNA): TGCAGTGCTAGATGGGGGGGGAACACCGGGGAGCTGTTTTTT. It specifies CSARWGGNTGELFF.

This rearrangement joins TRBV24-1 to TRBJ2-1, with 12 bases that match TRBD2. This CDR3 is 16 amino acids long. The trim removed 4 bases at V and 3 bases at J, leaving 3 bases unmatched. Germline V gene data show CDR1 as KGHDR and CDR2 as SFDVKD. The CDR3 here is CATSDPSGRVYNEQFF. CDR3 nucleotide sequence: TGTGCCACCAGTGACCCTAGCGGGAGGGTCTACAATGAGCAGTTCTTC.

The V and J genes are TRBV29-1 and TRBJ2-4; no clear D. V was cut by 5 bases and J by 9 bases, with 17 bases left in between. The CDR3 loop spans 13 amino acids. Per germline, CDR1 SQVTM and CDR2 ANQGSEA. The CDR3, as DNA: TGCAGCGTTTGTAGTTCGAAGTCTAGCATTCAGTACTTC. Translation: CSVCSSKSSIQYF. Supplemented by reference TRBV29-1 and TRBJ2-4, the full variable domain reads SAVISQKPSRDICQRGTSLTIQCQVDSQVTMMFWYRQQPGQSLTLIATANQGSEATYESGFVIDKFPISRPNLTFSTLTVSNMSPEDSSIYLCSVCSSKSSIQYFGAGTRLSVL.

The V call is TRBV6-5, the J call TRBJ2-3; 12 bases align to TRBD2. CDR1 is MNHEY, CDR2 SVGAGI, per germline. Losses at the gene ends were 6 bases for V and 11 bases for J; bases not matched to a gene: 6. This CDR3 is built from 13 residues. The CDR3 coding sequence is TGTGCCAGCAGCCCGGGACTAGCGGGCCTGCAGTATTTT. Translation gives CASSPGLAGLQYF.

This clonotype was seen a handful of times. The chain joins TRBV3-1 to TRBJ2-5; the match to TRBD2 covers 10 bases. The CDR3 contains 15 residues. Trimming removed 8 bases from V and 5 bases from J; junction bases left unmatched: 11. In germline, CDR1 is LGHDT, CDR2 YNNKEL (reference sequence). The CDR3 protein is CASGGAGGPRETQYF. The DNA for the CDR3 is TGTGCCAGCGGAGGAGCGGGAGGGCCTCGGGAGACCCAGTACTTC.

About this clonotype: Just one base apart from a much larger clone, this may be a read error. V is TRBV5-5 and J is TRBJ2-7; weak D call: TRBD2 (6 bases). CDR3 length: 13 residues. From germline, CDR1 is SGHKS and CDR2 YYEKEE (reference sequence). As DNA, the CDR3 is TGTACCAGCAACCTGGGGGGTGCCTACGAGCAGTACTTC. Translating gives CTSNLGGAYEQYF.

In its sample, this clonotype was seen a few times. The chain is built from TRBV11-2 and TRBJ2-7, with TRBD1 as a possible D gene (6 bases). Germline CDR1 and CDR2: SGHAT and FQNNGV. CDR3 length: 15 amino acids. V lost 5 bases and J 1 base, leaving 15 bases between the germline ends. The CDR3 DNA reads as TGTGCCAGCAGCGCAGGACAGTGGTATTCCTACGAGCAGTACTTC. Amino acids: CASSAGQWYSYEQYF.

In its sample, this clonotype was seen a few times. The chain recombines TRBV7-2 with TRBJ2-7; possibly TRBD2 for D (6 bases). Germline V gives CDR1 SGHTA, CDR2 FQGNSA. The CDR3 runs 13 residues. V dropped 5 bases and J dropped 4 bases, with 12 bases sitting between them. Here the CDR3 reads CASSRDSVYEQYF. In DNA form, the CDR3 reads TGTGCCAGCAGCCGGGACTCCGTTTACGAGCAGTACTTC.